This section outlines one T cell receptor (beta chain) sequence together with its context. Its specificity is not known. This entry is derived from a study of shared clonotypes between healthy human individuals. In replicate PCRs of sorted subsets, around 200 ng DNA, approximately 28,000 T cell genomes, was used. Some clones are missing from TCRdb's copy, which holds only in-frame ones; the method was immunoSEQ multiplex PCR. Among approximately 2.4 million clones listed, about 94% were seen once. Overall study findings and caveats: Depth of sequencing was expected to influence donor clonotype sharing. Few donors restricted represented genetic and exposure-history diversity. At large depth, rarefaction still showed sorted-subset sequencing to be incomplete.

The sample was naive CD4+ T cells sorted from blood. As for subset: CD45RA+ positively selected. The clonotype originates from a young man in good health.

CDR3 amino acids: CASSFLLAGNTGELFF. CDR3 sequence (DNA): TGTGCCAGCAGCTTTTTACTAGCGGGTAACACCGGGGAGCTGTTTTTT. The chain links TRBV5-8 to TRBJ2-2, with TRBD2 identical over 9 bases. The CDR3 runs to 16 residues. The germline V gene has CDR1 SGHTS and CDR2 YDEGEE. V trimming: 2 bases; J trimming: 2 bases; junction bases outside the gene matches: 4.